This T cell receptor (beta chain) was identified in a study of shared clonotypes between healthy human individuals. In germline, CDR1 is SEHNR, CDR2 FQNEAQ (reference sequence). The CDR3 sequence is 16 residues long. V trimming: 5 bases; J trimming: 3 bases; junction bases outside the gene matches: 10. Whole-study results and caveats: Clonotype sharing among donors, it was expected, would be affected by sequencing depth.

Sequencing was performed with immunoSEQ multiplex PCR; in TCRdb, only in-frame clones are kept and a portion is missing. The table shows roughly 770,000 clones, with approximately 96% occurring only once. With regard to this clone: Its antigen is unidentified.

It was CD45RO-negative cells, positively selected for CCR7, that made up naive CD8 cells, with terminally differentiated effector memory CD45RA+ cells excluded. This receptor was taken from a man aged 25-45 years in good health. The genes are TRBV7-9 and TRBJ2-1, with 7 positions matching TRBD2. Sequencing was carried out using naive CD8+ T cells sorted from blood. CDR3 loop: CASSARGGNFYNEQFF. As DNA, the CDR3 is TGTGCCAGCAGCGCCCGGGGAGGGAATTTCTACAATGAGCAGTTCTTC. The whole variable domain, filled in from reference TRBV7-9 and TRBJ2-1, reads DTGVSQNPRHKITKRGQNVTFRCDPISEHNRLYWYRQTLGQGPEFLTYFQNEAQLEKSRLLSDRFSAERPKGSFSTLEIQRTEQGDSAMYLCASSARGGNFYNEQFFGPGTRLTVL.